The sequence of this T cell receptor (beta chain) was determined in a study of OX40 agonist ivuxolimab in advanced cancers. Turning to the study itself: Patients with hepatocellular carcinoma, melanoma, renal cell or head and neck cancer made up the dose-escalation patients. A history of anti-PD-1, anti-PD-L1 or anti-CTLA-4 therapy was acceptable, and about 40% had some. Findings and caveats of the study: Circulating CD4+ and CD8+ T cells showed clonal expansion by week 6 at 0.1 to 3.0 mg/kg.

This table comes from immunoSEQ multiplex PCR, and its TCRdb copy is limited to in-frame clones, with some not included. Of about 61,000 clones in the sample, 86% were seen once. Note on this clone: Its specificity is unknown.

The clonotype was recovered from an adult with an advanced solid tumor such as melanoma, head and neck, liver or kidney cancer. Specimen: CD4+ or CD8+ T cells sorted from blood, collected in a trial of the OX40 agonist ivuxolimab.

CDR3 protein: CASSTENYGYTF. CDR3 coding DNA: TGTGCCAGCTCGACAGAGAACTATGGCTACACCTTC. The V and J genes are TRBV7-2 and TRBJ1-2; D possibly corresponds to TRBD1 (5 bases). The CDR3 extends over 12 amino acids. Trimming shortened V by 8 bases and J by 2 bases, and 9 bases separated the two germline ends. Germline values: CDR1 SGHTA, CDR2 FQGNSA.